This TCR beta chain emerged from a study of T cell clusters in autoimmune cytopenias. Germline loops: CDR1 SEHNR, CDR2 FQNEAQ (reference sequence). This CDR3 region has 11 residues. TRB amplification used approximately 250 ng of peripheral blood genomic DNA. TRB was amplified by touch-down multiplex PCR, primer pools A and B combined. TCRdb reprocessed the multiplex PCR reads and keeps a single row for each CDR3 protein, giving no DNA. Its listing shows some 3,000 distinct CDR3 sequences. Considering frequency, this clonotype is medium-sized. The genes are TRBV7-9 and TRBJ2-1. The source of this sequence is a human donor with an autoimmune cytopenia or autoimmune hepatitis (not recorded which). The specimen was peripheral blood. The CDR3 loop is CASSRENEQFF. Full variable domain (remainder filled in from reference TRBV7-9 and TRBJ2-1): DTGVSQNPRHKITKRGQNVTFRCDPISEHNRLYWYRQTLGQGPEFLTYFQNEAQLEKSRLLSDRFSAERPKGSFSTLEIQRTEQGDSAMYLCASSRENEQFFGPGTRLTVL.